This T cell receptor (beta chain) was found in a study of blood T cell repertoires in COVID-19. On the study more broadly: Italy, Spain and the United States were the sources of the convalescent and acute COVID-19 samples.

Original data processing: Reference gene primer amplification in the assay estimated nucleated cell counts. Repertoires were generated with immunoSEQ multiplex PCR, while TCRdb's copy carries only in-frame clones and drops some. V and J calls and clone size are those listed in that table; D and trimming were worked out from the DNA. The table shows some 300,000 clones, with 88% occurring only once. Losses at the gene ends were 0 bases for V and 2 bases for J; bases not matched to a gene: 11. This CDR3 is built from 19 residues. Germline V lookup: CDR1 SGDLS, CDR2 YYNGEE. This clone has just a few counts.

This TCR derives from a woman aged 55-69 years in a cohort exposed to, infected with or recovered from COVID-19 (not recorded which). The rearrangement links TRBV9 to TRBJ2-1; 10 positions agree with TRBD2. The sequenced sample consisted of PBMCs or T cells enriched from blood (not recorded which). Here the CDR3 DNA reads TGTGCCAGCAGCGTAGTAGCGGGAGGAACGCTAGGTACCTACAATGAGCAGTTCTTC. It translates to CASSVVAGGTLGTYNEQFF.